These 27 T cell receptor beta chains were sequenced from one sample in a study of T cells expressing NK-cell markers. Each CDR3 protein gets one entry in TCRdb, which reprocessed the 5' RACE reads and gives no DNA. In total, the table holds 500,000 to 700,000 distinct CDR3 sequences. The sample was blood T cells: a sorted CD56 or NKG2C T cell subset, CD4+ or CD8+ T cells, or bulk PBMC T cells (not recorded which). Receptors originate from a man aged 18 to 35 in good health.

The rearrangement links TRBV14 to TRBJ2-1. The CDR3 is 14 residues long. Germline V gene sequence: CDR1 SGHDN, CDR2 FVKESK. CDR3 region: CASSQVSSYNEQFF.

The J gene is TRBJ1-4, the V gene TRBV5-1; TCRdb's D gene call, TRBD1, goes unchecked for lack of DNA. The CDR3 spans 16 residues. Germline values: CDR1 SGHRS, CDR2 YFSETQ. The CDR3 region is CASSLAGRVPDEKLFF.

CDR3: CASSIDYSGPEQFF. The rearrangement uses TRBV19 and TRBJ2-1; TCRdb proposes TRBD1, but this gene call is untestable without DNA. CDR1 is LNHDA and CDR2 is SQIVND in the germline V gene (reference sequence). The CDR3 length is 14 residues.

The CDR3 reads CASGQGVYEQYF. The V call is TRBV12-3 or TRBV12-4, the J call TRBJ2-7; TCRdb selects TRBD1, and the lack of DNA leaves this call unchecked. The CDR3 covers 12 residues.

The chain carries TRBV7-2 and TRBJ2-7; TCRdb gives TRBD1 as the D gene, but with no DNA this cannot be confirmed. Germline V gene sequence: CDR1 SGHTA, CDR2 FQGNSA. The CDR3 loop spans 13 amino acids. CDR3 sequence reads: CASSPGQGHEQYF.

The rearrangement joins TRBV5-1 to TRBJ1-1; the D call of TRBD1 rests on TCRdb alone, since no DNA is present to check it. This CDR3 spans 16 amino acids. CDR1 SGHRS and CDR2 YFSETQ come from the germline V gene. The CDR3 here is CASSLGPGDVNTEAFF.

This chain joins TRBV6-1 and TRBJ2-3; the TCRdb D gene call, TRBD2, has no DNA to confirm it. Looked up from germline, CDR1 is MNHNS and CDR2 is SASEGT. The CDR3 consists of 14 residues. The CDR3 spells CASRRSPSTDTQYF.

This rearrangement joins TRBV10-2 to TRBJ2-1; TCRdb selects TRBD2, and the lack of DNA leaves this call unchecked. This CDR3 spans 16 amino acids. Germline values: CDR1 WSHSY, CDR2 SAAADI. CDR3 residues: CASLTSGRVSYNEQFF.

The chain has TRBV12-3 or TRBV12-4 and TRBJ1-2; lacking DNA, the TRBD1 call made by TCRdb goes unchecked. The length of the CDR3 is 14 residues. This chain's CDR3 is CASSSGTGGRGYTF.

The chain combines TRBV18 with TRBJ2-5; the D call from TCRdb, TRBD1, cannot be confirmed without DNA. This CDR3 spans 15 amino acids. Germline V gives CDR1 KGHSH, CDR2 LQKENI. CDR3 sequence reads: CASSLMVSGQETQYF.

The rearrangement joins TRBV7-8 to TRBJ2-5; the D call from TCRdb, TRBD1, cannot be confirmed without DNA. The germline gives CDR1 SGHVS, CDR2 FQNEAQ. CDR3 length equals 18 residues. This CDR3 reads CASSPTGFGQRIQETQYF.

V and J are TRBV5-8 and TRBJ2-1; the D call of TRBD2 rests on TCRdb alone, since no DNA is present to check it. The germline gives CDR1 SGHTS, CDR2 YDEGEE. The CDR3 has 17 amino acids. The CDR3 region is CASSPWYGDSIYNEQFF.

The chain carries TRBV2 and TRBJ1-5; the D gene TCRdb calls, TRBD1, cannot be checked with no DNA. Germline CDR1 SNHLY, CDR2 FYNNEI. This CDR3 spans 15 amino acids. CDR3 region: CASKTTGLGNQPQHF.

The chain couples TRBV12-3 or TRBV12-4 to TRBJ2-2; TCRdb names TRBD2, which stays unverified in the absence of DNA. The CDR3 is made up of 14 amino acids. The CDR3 spells CASSLAGGPGELFF.

This chain joins TRBV12-3 or TRBV12-4 and TRBJ2-1; checking the TCRdb D call of TRBD1 is not possible without DNA. The CDR3 covers 14 residues. This CDR3 reads CASSFSMGANEQFF.

V is TRBV6-1 and J is TRBJ2-1; TCRdb gives TRBD2 as the D gene, but with no DNA this cannot be confirmed. The germline V gene encodes CDR1 MNHNS and CDR2 SASEGT. The CDR3 is 13 residues long. The CDR3 region is CASHSGTHNEQFF.

The chain uses TRBV24-1 and TRBJ2-5; there is no DNA to check the TCRdb D call of TRBD1. This CDR3 comprises 13 residues. Germline CDR1 reads KGHDR; CDR2 reads SFDVKD. The CDR3 is CATQDSSQETQYF.

The chain uses TRBV6-4 and TRBJ2-5; TCRdb's D call of TRBD2 is untestable without DNA. Germline CDR1 MRHNA, CDR2 SNTAGT. The CDR3 contains 17 residues. The CDR3 is CASSDSPGTSGQETQYF.

The chain links TRBV9 to TRBJ2-3; there is no DNA to check the TCRdb D call of TRBD1. The CDR3 length is 16 residues. Germline V gene lookup returns CDR1 SGDLS and CDR2 YYNGEE. This CDR3 is CASSAFPREAADTQYF.

This chain uses TRBV7-9 with TRBJ2-1; the D call of TRBD2 rests on TCRdb alone, since no DNA is present to check it. Germline V gene lookup returns CDR1 SEHNR and CDR2 FQNEAQ (reference sequence). The CDR3 is 13 amino acids. CDR3 region: CASSSQLDNEQFF.

The chain uses TRBV29-1 and TRBJ2-5; TCRdb lists TRBD2, though no DNA is available to test this call. This CDR3 spans 15 amino acids. Germline V CDR1 and CDR2: SQVTM, ANQGSEA. CDR3 in amino acids: CSVEDRRTSAETQYF.

The rearrangement joins TRBV7-2 to TRBJ2-5; TCRdb gives TRBD2 as the D gene, but with no DNA this cannot be confirmed. Germline values: CDR1 SGHTA, CDR2 FQGNSA. This CDR3 region has 19 residues. CDR3 protein: CASSLARAISGRAEETQYF.

The chain combines TRBV12-3 or TRBV12-4 with TRBJ2-1; the D gene TCRdb calls, TRBD1, cannot be checked with no DNA. The CDR3 consists of 16 residues. The CDR3 reads CASSAGRDPSYNEQFF.

The CDR3 sequence is CASSSLTFTDTQYF. J is TRBJ2-3 and V is TRBV11-2; with no DNA, the TCRdb D assignment of TRBD2 cannot be verified. The CDR3 has 14 amino acids. Germline CDR1 SGHAT, CDR2 FQNNGV.

The rearrangement uses TRBV11-1 and TRBJ2-1; TCRdb's assignment of TRBD2 cannot be checked, as there is no DNA. This CDR3 has 18 amino acids. CDR1 and CDR2 (germline): SGHAT, FQDESV (reference sequence). This CDR3 reads CASSRIAGVLVSYNEQFF.

The rearrangement uses TRBV10-2 and TRBJ2-1; the D gene TCRdb calls, TRBD2, cannot be checked with no DNA. The CDR3 has 14 residues. Germline CDR1 is WSHSY and CDR2 is SAAADI. The CDR3 protein is CASTLTTSSEEQFF.

This chain links TRBV20-1 with TRBJ2-1; TCRdb's D call of TRBD2 is untestable without DNA. CDR3 length equals 16 residues. CDR1 is DFQATT and CDR2 is SNEGSKA in the germline V gene (reference sequence). The CDR3 is CSAWTSGRGSYNEQFF.